The sequence of this T cell receptor (beta chain) was determined in a study of Tregs in tolerant kidney transplant recipients. Overall study results and limits: Findings come from small patient numbers and require larger validation. In tolerant patients, donor-specific Tregs outgrew total Tregs, suggesting antigen-driven expansion. Biological reproducibility was not directly addressed, but technical replication error appeared minimal.

The germline gives CDR1 SGHTA, CDR2 FQGTGA. With V trimmed by 6 bases and J by 2 bases, 9 bases remained unmatched. The CDR3 sequence is 16 residues long. Measured with immunoSEQ multiplex PCR; TCRdb has only the in-frame clones, and not every one. Of roughly 69,000 clones in the sample, about 98% were seen once. Thawed PBMCs were rested overnight at 37°C with around 200 IU/ml IL-2 before regulatory T cell sorting. To note about this clone: Its specificity is not known.

The rearrangement joins TRBV7-3 to TRBJ2-1, with 8 nucleotides matching TRBD2. Source: Tregs from blood, taken before the transplant. The clonotype originates from a human donor who received a combined kidney and bone marrow transplant. CDR3 nucleotide sequence: TGTGCCAGCAGTCTCAATCGGGGGGGTACCTACAATGAGCAGTTCTTC. The encoded protein is CASSLNRGGTYNEQFF.